Sequencing of this TCR beta chain was carried out in a study of cytomegalovirus exposure and HLA in healthy donors. With 8 bases removed from V and 5 bases from J, the gap between germline ends came to 21 bases. CDR1 and CDR2 from the germline V gene are MNHNS and SASEGT. This CDR3 region has 15 residues. Both 60 Vbeta primers and 13 Jbeta primers went into the PCR. Clones were sequenced by immunoSEQ multiplex PCR, and TCRdb holds only the in-frame ones, with some missing. The profile shows around 170,000 clones, approximately 71% of them singletons. The rearrangement links TRBV6-1 to TRBJ2-5, with a possible D match to TRBD2 (5 bases). Sample: PBMCs. This TCR was sampled from a girl aged 10-17 years in good health and CMV-seronegative. CDR3 region: CASSSFKGAGETQYF. CDR3 coding DNA: TGTGCCAGCTCGTCGTTTAAGGGAGCCGGTGAGACCCAGTACTTC.